This T cell receptor (beta chain) was observed in a study of human T cells and chemical hapten exposure (dated by TCRdb to 2020 to 2022). About the investigation overall: For sensitization, 2% DPC in acetone was applied to a 2 cm by 2 cm area of upper inner arm skin. Weekly therapeutic DPC doses were additionally applied to the scalp of patients throughout the roughly 23-week study period. In alopecia patients, the study followed how the peripheral blood TCR repertoire changed in vivo over primary and secondary sensitization to diphenylcyclopropenone (DPC), a hapten. Patch tests used Finn chambers with 0.01% DPC on the upper back, scored after 6 days by International Contact Dermatitis Research Group standards. Libraries were combined into a pool for sequencing, and differences in TCR yield between samples came mainly from small differences in library volumes within the pool. Blood was sampled from patients pre-sensitization (week 0) and at 2, 6 and about 24 weeks after DPC sensitization. Alopecia areata with under or over 50% scalp involvement, alopecia totalis and alopecia universalis were represented in the patient cohort, which was mostly female. Blood for TCR sequencing was provided by twenty-nine alopecia patients at one to four time points (pre-sensitization, 2, 6 and 24 weeks). General conclusions and limits of the study: Compared with pre-sensitization or healthy control sets, expanded TCRs formed significantly more large CDR3 similarity clusters, which is consistent with antigen-driven responses. Repeated subsampling changed both the strength of the expansion versus patch-test correlation and the threshold at which the correlation became significant. Because all patients had alopecia, a presumed autoimmune disease, the immune response of the patients might differ from that of healthy individuals. The number of TCRs above 1 in 1000 frequency did not change with DPC sensitization; there was no evidence of global repertoire structure alterations. A positive correlation was found between the number of PT1 expanded TCRs and patch test score, with significance reached at thresholds 8, 16 and 32 but not 4.

Its CDR3 holds 17 amino acids, cysteine through phenylalanine. Only the CDR3 portion is preserved as DNA: 51 bases, with reading frame beginning at the first base. V lost 0 bases and J lost 0 bases; the stretch between them is 12 bases long. For CDR1 and CDR2, the germline V gene (reference sequence) lists MNHEY and SMNVEV. As concerns this clonotype: Its recognized antigen is unknown. Qualities for individual bases were not recorded, and no much larger clone is one base off.

Libraries were made using RACE. Sequencing instrument: NextSeq 500. Library preparation attached unique molecular identifiers to individual cDNA molecules for quantitative, reproducible TCR counting. Both TCR alpha and TCR beta chains were sequenced from each blood RNA sample. As for how the authors treated the data: The median number of TCRs per sample was 95,638, ranging from 23,224 to 690,600. The Decombinator software suite was used to annotate the V, J and CDR3 of the TCR reads. Every sample was subsampled to the same number of TCRs (28,000) for the PS versus PT1 abundance plots. Expanded TCRs were defined as absent before sensitization and observed at least eight times at the 2-week time point. Starting from the raw public reads, TCRdb applied fastp trimming at Q25, assembled clones with MiXCR and retained in-frame beta chains. Rows matching on CDR3 protein sequence are summarized as one entry with the most common DNA and genes. In this record, the V and J calls reflect TCRdb's handling and not the investigators' own analysis. The sample contains more than 300,000 distinct CDR3 sequences, approximately 5% of them found a single time. Together, the top ten hold about 8.2% of the sample.

The sample's time point label, decoded: pre-sensitization, week 0. The sample's treatment or condition, from its label and the paper: therapeutic diphenylcyclopropenone sensitization with weekly scalp DPC. At each patch-test visit, blood was drawn before the patch test was applied. Patients were considered eligible if aged 18 to 70, diagnosed with alopecia and deemed suitable for DPC therapy, and patients were excluded if pregnant. Total RNA was extracted from unfractionated whole blood that had been collected in Tempus Blood RNA tubes. The clonotype originates from a woman younger than 30 with alopecia areata. Some clones in this sample may be carry-over from other donors' samples. Recombination connected TRBV27 to TRBJ2-1; the best D guess is TRBD2, with 6 bases matching. The specimen comprised whole blood, sampled in connection with sensitization to the hapten diphenylcyclopropenone (DPC). The CDR3 region has the sequence CASSLSTGGVSYNEQFF. The nucleotides read TGTGCCAGCAGTTTATCGACGGGCGGGGTCTCCTACAATGAGCAGTTCTTC.